Sequencing of this T cell receptor beta chain was carried out in a study of blood T cell repertoires in COVID-19. Study information: Samples taken during acute and convalescent COVID-19 were collected in the United States, Italy and Spain. PBMCs, B-cell-depleted T cells, or T cells provided the cDNA or gDNA that made up the material.

Source study methods: Scientists estimated how many nucleated cells there were by amplifying reference gene primers. Here immunoSEQ multiplex PCR was the method, and the copy in TCRdb shows in-frame clones only, minus some. Clonal size and the V and J genes are those of that table, whereas D and trimming came from the DNA. Of 95,000 or so clones in the sample, 79% were seen once. CDR1 is SGHDT, CDR2 YYEEEE, per germline. This CDR3 is 16 amino acids long. Trimming stripped 2 bases from V and 4 bases from J, with 16 bases between. This chain connects TRBV5-6 to TRBJ2-1; weak D call: TRBD2 (7 bases). Sample: peripheral blood. The receptor was isolated from a woman aged 80 or over with active or convalescent COVID-19. DNA for the CDR3: TGTGCCAGCAGCTTTTGGGGGCTAGCGGAGTACAATGAGCAGTTCTTC. Its translation is CASSFWGLAEYNEQFF.